This entry concerns a single T cell receptor (beta chain). The sample belongs to a study of cytomegalovirus exposure and HLA in healthy donors. The PCR contained 60 Vbeta and 13 Jbeta primers. Here immunoSEQ multiplex PCR was the method, and the copy in TCRdb shows in-frame clones only, minus some. Found here are roughly 92,000 clones, roughly 8.2% of them singletons; the top ten hold about 2.1%. This CDR3 has 16 amino acids. Germline V lookup: CDR1 SGHVS, CDR2 FQNEAQ. V was trimmed by 0 bases and J by 4 bases, leaving 13 bases between them. The sequence was collected from a man in his fifties or sixties in good health and CMV-seronegative. The V gene is TRBV7-8, the J gene TRBJ1-3; D unresolved. Sequencing used PBMCs. CDR3 protein: CASSLAEAEGGNTIYF. The CDR3, as DNA: TGTGCCAGCAGCTTAGCTGAGGCGGAGGGAGGAAACACCATATATTTT.